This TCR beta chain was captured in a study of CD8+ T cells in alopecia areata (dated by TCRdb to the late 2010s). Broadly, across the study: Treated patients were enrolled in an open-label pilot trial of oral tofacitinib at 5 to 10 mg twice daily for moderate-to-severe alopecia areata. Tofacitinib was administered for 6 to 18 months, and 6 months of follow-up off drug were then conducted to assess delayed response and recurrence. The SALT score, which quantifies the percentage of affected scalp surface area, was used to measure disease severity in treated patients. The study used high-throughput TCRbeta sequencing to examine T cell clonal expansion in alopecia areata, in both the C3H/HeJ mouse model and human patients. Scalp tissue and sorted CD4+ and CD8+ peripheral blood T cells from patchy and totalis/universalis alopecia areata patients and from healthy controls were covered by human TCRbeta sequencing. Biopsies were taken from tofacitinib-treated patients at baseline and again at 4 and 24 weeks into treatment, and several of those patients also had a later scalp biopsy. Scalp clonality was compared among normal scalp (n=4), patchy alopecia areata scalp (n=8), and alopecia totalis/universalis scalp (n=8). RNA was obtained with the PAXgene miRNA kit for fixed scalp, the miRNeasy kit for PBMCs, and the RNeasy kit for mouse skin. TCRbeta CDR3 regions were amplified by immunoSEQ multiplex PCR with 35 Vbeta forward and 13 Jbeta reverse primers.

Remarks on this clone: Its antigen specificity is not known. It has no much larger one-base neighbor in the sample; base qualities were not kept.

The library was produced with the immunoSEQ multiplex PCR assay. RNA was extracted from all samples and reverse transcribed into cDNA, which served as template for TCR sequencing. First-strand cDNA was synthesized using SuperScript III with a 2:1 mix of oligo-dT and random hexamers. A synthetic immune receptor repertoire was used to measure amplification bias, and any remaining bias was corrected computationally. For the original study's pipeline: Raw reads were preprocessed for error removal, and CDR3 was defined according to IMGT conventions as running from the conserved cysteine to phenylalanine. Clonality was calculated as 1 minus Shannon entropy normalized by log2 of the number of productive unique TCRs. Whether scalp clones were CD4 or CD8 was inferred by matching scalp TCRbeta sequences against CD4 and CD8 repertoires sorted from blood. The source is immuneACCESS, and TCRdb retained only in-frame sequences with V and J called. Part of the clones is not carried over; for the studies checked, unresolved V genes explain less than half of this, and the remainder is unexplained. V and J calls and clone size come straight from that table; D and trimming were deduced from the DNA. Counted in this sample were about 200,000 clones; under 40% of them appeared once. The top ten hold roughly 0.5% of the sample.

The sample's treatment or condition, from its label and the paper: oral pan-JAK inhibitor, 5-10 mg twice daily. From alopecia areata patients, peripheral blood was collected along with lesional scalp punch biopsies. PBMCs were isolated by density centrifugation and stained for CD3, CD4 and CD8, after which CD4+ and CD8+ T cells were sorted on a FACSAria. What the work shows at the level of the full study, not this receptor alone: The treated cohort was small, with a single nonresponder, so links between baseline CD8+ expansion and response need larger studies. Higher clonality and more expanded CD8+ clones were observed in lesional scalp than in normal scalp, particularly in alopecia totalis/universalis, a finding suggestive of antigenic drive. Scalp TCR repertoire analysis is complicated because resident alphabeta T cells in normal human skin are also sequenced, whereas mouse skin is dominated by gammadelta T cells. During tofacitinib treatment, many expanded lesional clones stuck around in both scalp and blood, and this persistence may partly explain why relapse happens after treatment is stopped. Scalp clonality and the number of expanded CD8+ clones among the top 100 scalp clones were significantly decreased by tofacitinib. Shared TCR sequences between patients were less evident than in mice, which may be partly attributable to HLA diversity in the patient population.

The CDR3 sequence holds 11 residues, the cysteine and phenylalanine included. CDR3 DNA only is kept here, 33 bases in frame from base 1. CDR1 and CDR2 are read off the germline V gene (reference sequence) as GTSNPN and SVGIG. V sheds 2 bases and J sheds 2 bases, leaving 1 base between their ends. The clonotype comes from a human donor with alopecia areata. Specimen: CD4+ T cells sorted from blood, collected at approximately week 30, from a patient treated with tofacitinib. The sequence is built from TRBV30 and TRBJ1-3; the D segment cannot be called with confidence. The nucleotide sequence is TGTGCCTGGAGTACTGGAAACACCATATATTTT. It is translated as CAWSTGNTIYF.